What follows describes a single T cell receptor (beta chain). Its antigen is still unknown. At the Johns Hopkins FTIC core, DNA taken from cultured CD4+ T cells was sequenced by way of the Oncomine TCR Beta short-read assay. TCRdb recomputed calls from the PCR reads with MiXCR, one row per CDR3 protein. The sample has 18,000 or so distinct CDR3 sequences; around 45% are singletons. This record comes from a study of vaccination and CD4 T cells after COVID-19. Study-level information: Six male and four female convalescents took part, two of them Hispanic. The stimulating agents, overlapping spike peptides, came from SARS-CoV-2, HCoV-NL63, HCoV-OC43 and HCoV-229E. Points from the study as a whole: Researchers looked at relatively few convalescent patients and had no early post-infection timepoints.

Regarding treatment: approximately 9-day PBMC culture with coronavirus spike peptide pools or control peptides (ViraFEST assay). The source is a human donor who had recovered from COVID-19. The sample here was CD4+ T cells from blood, cultured in vitro, taken before SARS-CoV-2 vaccination.

CDR3 nucleotide sequence: TGTGCCAGCAGCGGCGTAGGGGGAAATTCACCCCTCCACTTT. Translating it yields CASSGVGGNSPLHF. J is TRBJ1-6 and V is TRBV11-2; tentative D call: TRBD1 (6 bases). This CDR3 region has 14 residues. Trimming took 5 bases from V and 7 from J, leaving 12 bases between them. Germline-derived CDR1 and CDR2 are SGHAT and FQNNGV.